One sample yielded the 4 T cell receptor beta chains listed below, sequenced in a study of T cells generated in artificial thymic organoids. Their cognate antigens are unknown. Reverse primers in the TRAC or TRBC constant regions drove separate semi-nested PCRs for TCRalpha and TCRbeta. TCRdb redid the calling of the 5' RACE reads with MiXCR, one entry per CDR3 protein. The sample lists almost 5,500 distinct CDR3 sequences, around 25% occurring once. Artificial thymic organoids aggregated human hematopoietic stem and progenitor cells with human DLL1-expressing MS5 murine stromal cells. The seeding cells were CD34+CD3- hematopoietic stem and progenitor cells purified by FACS to remove T cells. Sequencing was done on a sample of naive CD8+ T cells grown in artificial thymic organoids from cord blood stem and progenitor cells. Indicated subset: CD3+TCRalphabeta+CD8SP T cells; for blood, CD45RO-CCR7+ naive CD8+ T cells. These receptors all come from a human donor who gave cord blood stem cells for thymic organoid culture, a cardiac surgery patient who gave postnatal thymus, or a blood donor (not recorded which).

The rearrangement uses TRBV6-5 and TRBJ2-5, with D tentatively TRBD1 (5 bases). Per germline, CDR1 MNHEY and CDR2 SVGAGI. V lost 2 bases and J 5 bases, leaving 21 bases between the germline ends. The CDR3 consists of 17 residues. CDR3 DNA: TGTGCCAGCAGTTACCTACTAACCCCAATGGGGCTTGAGACCCAGTACTTC. It is translated as CASSYLLTPMGLETQYF.

Comment on this clonotype: A read error may produce the germline difference seen at one junction end. The chain combines TRBV2 with TRBJ2-7; D gene unclear. The V gene's germline CDR1 is SNHLY and CDR2 FYNNEI. The CDR3 covers 11 residues. CDR3 residues: CSAREGLEEYF. DNA for the CDR3: TGCAGTGCTAGAGAAGGGTTAGAGGAGTACTTC.

This clonotype is medium-sized in the sample. The chain combines TRBV2 with TRBJ2-7; 12 nucleotides agree with TRBD2. Germline values: CDR1 SNHLY, CDR2 FYNNEI. The CDR3 spans 14 residues. Trimming took 2 bases from V and 6 from J; bases not matched to a gene: 2. CDR3 sequence: CASSERLAGVEQYF. In DNA, the CDR3 is TGTGCCAGCAGTGAACGACTAGCGGGAGTCGAGCAGTACTTC.

By proportion, this clonotype is medium-sized. This rearrangement joins TRBV4-3 to TRBJ2-7; maybe TRBD1 (5 bases). V was clipped by 0 bases and J by 1 base, with 10 bases between them. The CDR3 contains 15 residues. Germline V lookup: CDR1 LGHNA, CDR2 YSLEER. The CDR3 loop is CASSQDWGGSYEQYF. CDR3 nucleotide sequence: TGCGCCAGCAGCCAAGATTGGGGCGGATCCTACGAGCAGTACTTC.